The subject of this entry is one T cell receptor beta chain. The data derive from a study of blood T cell repertoires in COVID-19. Overall study: COVID-19 samples from acute and convalescent phases originated in the United States, Italy and Spain.

CDR3 size: 15 residues. The germline V gene has CDR1 SGHDT and CDR2 YYEEEE. J was trimmed by 9 bases and V by 3 bases; bases with no gene match: 8. Assay used: immunoSEQ multiplex PCR; TCRdb lists only in-frame clones, some missing. There are some 160,000 clones in the sample; approximately 91% occur only once, and about 2% lies in the top ten. The specimen sequenced was peripheral blood. The sequence was obtained from a man aged 18 to 29 with acute or convalescent COVID-19. This chain links TRBV5-6 with TRBJ1-6; 8 nucleotides match TRBD1. The CDR3 nucleotides are TGTGCCAGCAGCTCCGGGCAGGGGGCGAGTTCACCCCTCCACTTT. As protein: CASSSGQGASSPLHF.